This note documents a single T cell receptor (beta chain) sequence. What it binds is not known. V was pared by 1 base and J by 2 bases, with 8 bases between. Germline V gives CDR1 DFQATT, CDR2 SNEGSKA (reference sequence). The CDR3 totals 14 residues. This sample stems from a study of T-cell reconstitution after alpha-beta-depleted transplantation in children. Study findings and constraints: The study traced high day-60 TCRbeta diversity in some patients to surviving recipient T cells and thymic progenitors. Several hundred expanded graft clones reportedly supplied alpha-beta T cells about two months after transplant. When one year had passed after transplant, most T-cell counts and diversity came from newly produced T cells.

Unique molecular identifiers were incorporated when the TCRbeta library was constructed. TCRdb re-called the PCR reads with MiXCR, one entry per CDR3 protein. This table holds about 460,000 distinct CDR3 sequences, over 10% found once. Specimen: PBMCs, mostly from graft donor cells, collected 180 days after TCRalphabeta/CD19-depleted stem cell transplant. This TCR came from a female patient aged 2-15 years who had a stem cell transplant for aplastic anemia, so the T cells may come from the graft donor. The chain is built from TRBV20-1 and TRBJ1-4; no definite D call. CDR3 DNA: TGCAGTGCTAGAGGCCTGGGCACTAATGAAAAACTGTTTTTT. Translation: CSARGLGTNEKLFF.